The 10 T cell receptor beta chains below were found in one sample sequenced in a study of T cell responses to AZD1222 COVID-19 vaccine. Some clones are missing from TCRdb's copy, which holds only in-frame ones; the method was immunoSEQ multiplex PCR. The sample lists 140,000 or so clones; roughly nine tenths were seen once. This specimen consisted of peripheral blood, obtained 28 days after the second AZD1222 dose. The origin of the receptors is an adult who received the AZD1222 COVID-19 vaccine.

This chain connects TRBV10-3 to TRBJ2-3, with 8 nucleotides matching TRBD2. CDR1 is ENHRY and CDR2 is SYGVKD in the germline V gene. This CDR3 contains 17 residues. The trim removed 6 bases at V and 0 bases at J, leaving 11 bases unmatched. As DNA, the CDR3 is TGTGCCATCAGGGATAACCAGCGGGAGTGGAGCACAGATACGCAGTATTTT. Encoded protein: CAIRDNQREWSTDTQYF.

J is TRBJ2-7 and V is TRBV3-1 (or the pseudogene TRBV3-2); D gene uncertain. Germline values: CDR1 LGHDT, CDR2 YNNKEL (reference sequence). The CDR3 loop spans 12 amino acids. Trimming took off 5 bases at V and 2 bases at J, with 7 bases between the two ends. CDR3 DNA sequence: TGTGCCAGCAGCGCACGGGCCTACGAGCAGTACTTC. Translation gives CASSARAYEQYF.

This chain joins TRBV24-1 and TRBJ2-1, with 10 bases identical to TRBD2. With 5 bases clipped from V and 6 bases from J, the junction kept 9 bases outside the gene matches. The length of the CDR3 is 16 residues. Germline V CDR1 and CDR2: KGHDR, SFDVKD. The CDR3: CATSGVSGRDTNEQFF. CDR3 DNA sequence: TGTGCCACCAGTGGTGTGAGCGGGAGGGACACCAATGAGCAGTTCTTC.

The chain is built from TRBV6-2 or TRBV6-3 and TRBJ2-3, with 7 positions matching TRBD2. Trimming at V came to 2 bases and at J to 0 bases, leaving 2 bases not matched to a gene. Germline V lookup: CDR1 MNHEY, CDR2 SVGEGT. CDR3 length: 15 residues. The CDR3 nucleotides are TGTGCCAGCAGTTACGCTAGCGGAAGCACAGATACGCAGTATTTT. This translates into CASSYASGSTDTQYF.

The CDR3 spells CASSARQGIYEQYF. CDR3 nucleotide sequence: TGTGCCAGCAGCGCGAGACAGGGAATCTACGAGCAGTACTTC. V gene TRBV11-3 combines with J gene TRBJ2-7, with 7 nucleotides matching TRBD1. The CDR3 sequence is 14 residues long. After removal of 5 bases from V and 3 bases from J, the junction contained 7 bases not matched to a gene. The germline V gene encodes CDR1 SGHNT and CDR2 YENEEA.

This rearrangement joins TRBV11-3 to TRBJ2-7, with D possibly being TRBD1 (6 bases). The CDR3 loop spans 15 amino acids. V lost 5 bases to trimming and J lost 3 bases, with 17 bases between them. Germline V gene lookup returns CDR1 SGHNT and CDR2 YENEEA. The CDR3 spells CASSPRPGQNYEQYF. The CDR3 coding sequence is TGTGCCAGCAGCCCCCGTCCGGGACAAAACTACGAGCAGTACTTC.

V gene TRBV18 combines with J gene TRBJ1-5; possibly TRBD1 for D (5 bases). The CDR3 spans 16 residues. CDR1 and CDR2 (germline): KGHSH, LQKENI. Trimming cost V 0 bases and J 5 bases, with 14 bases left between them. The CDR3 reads CASSPPGPLRDQPQHF. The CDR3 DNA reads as TGTGCCAGCTCACCACCGGGACCGTTAAGAGATCAGCCCCAGCATTTT.

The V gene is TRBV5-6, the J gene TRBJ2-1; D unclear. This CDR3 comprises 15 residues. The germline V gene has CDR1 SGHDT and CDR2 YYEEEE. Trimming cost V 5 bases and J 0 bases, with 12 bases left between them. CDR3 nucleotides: TGTGCCAGCAGTTCGGTCCCAAGCTCCTACAATGAGCAGTTCTTC. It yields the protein CASSSVPSSYNEQFF.

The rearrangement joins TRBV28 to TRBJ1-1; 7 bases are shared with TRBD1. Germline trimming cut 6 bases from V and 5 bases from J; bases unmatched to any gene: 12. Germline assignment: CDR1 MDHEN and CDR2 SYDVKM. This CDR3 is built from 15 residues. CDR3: CASSLTGAGSTEAFF. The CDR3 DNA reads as TGTGCCAGCAGCTTAACAGGGGCCGGAAGTACTGAAGCTTTCTTT.

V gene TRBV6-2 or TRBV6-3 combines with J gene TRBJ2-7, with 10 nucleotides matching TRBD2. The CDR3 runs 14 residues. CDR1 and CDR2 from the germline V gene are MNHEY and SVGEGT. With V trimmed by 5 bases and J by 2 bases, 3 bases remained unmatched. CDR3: CASSSGRDAYEQYF. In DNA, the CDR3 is TGTGCCAGCAGTAGCGGGAGGGATGCCTACGAGCAGTACTTC.